This record covers a single T cell receptor beta chain. The sample belongs to a study of cytomegalovirus exposure and HLA in healthy donors. V gave up 4 bases and J gave up 5 bases, with 15 bases separating them. The germline CDR1 and CDR2 sequences are GTSNPN and SVGIG (reference sequence). The CDR3 consists of 14 residues. Primers included in the PCR were 60 Vbeta and 13 Jbeta primers. Produced via immunoSEQ multiplex PCR; TCRdb's table is partial and in-frame only. In the table there are more than 65,000 clones, roughly 80% of which are singletons. The chain combines TRBV30 with TRBJ1-5; the D gene is possibly TRBD1 (6 bases). Sequencing input: PBMCs. The receptor's source is a woman aged 40 to 50 in good health and CMV-seropositive. Here the CDR3 reads CAWNGRGRDQPQHF. CDR3 in DNA: TGTGCCTGGAATGGCAGGGGTAGAGATCAGCCCCAGCATTTT.